This T cell receptor (beta chain) was captured in a study of shared T cell receptors in the human thymus. This CDR3 is 16 amino acids long. From germline, CDR1 is LNHNV and CDR2 YYDKDF (reference sequence). Trimming left V 3 bases short and J 2 bases short, with 16 bases between. Generated by immunoSEQ multiplex PCR, the TCRdb table keeps only in-frame clones and is missing some. In the table there are about 610,000 clones, 88% of which are singletons. These same records also appear under a second study, on human thymus T cells.

The source material was thymocytes. This receptor was taken from a boy under three years old with a congenital heart defect. The chain links TRBV15 to TRBJ1-2, with D possibly being TRBD1 (6 bases). The CDR3 DNA reads TGTGCCACCAGCAGGGGTAGGACAGAAGCCAACTATGGCTACACCTTC. Encoded protein: CATSRGRTEANYGYTF.